This TCR beta chain was sequenced in a study of blood T cell repertoires in COVID-19. Profiled with immunoSEQ multiplex PCR; TCRdb holds only in-frame clones, not every one. Of hundreds of thousands of clones listed, about nine tenths are singletons. Input material: PBMCs or T cells enriched from blood (not recorded which). This clonotype was sampled from a man aged 30 to 45 who had recovered from COVID-19.

The chain's CDR3 is CASRSRGGQSSTNEKLFF. The CDR3 coding sequence is TGTGCCAGTAGGAGTCGGGGGGGGCAATCATCAACTAATGAAAAACTGTTTTTT. This chain uses TRBV19 with TRBJ1-4; maybe TRBD1 (6 bases). The CDR3 is 18 residues long. The V end was cut by 6 bases, the J end by 0 bases, with 20 bases between. Germline assignment: CDR1 LNHDA and CDR2 SQIVND (reference sequence).